This T cell receptor (beta chain) was sequenced in a study of blood T cell repertoires in COVID-19. Study details: Sites across the United States, Italy and Spain contributed samples from acute and convalescent COVID-19. The analysed material was cDNA or gDNA that came from T cells, B-cell-depleted T cells, or PBMCs.

Produced via immunoSEQ multiplex PCR; TCRdb's table is partial and in-frame only. The sample lists roughly 410,000 clones, about nine tenths occurring once. Notes on this clone: A junction end diverges from the germline sequence, so it may reflect a read error.

Seattle researchers signed up patients amid active infection and tracked them longitudinally. Germline CDR1 is MDHEN and CDR2 is SYDVKM. CDR3 length equals 11 residues. The sequencing input was peripheral blood. The chain employs TRBV28 and TRBJ1-2; no firm D call. The TCR originated in a woman between 40 and 55 years old with COVID-19, enrolled during active disease. The CDR3 bases are TGTGCCAGCAGTTTATTCTCGTACGCCTACTTC. Its translation is CASSLFSYAYF.